The rows below give T cell receptor beta chains drawn from one sample of a study of PD-L1 blockade in urothelial cancer. Profiling relied on immunoSEQ multiplex PCR, and the TCRdb table lists in-frame clones only, not all of them. The sample shows about 44,000 clones, around 80% of them seen only once. The specimen was PBMCs, collected around atezolizumab (anti-PD-L1) treatment. The source of these receptors is a man between 65 and 85 years old with urothelial cancer. Each CDR3 is given with its conserved first and last residue. D genes are given only for firm matches. Clone size, where shown, is once, few, many, or a class for clones that have expanded.

J | size | D | V | length | CDR3 | DNA
TRBJ1-1 | . | . | TRBV7-2 | 14 | CASSLREVGTEAFF | TGTGCCAGCAGCTTGAGGGAGGTTGGGACTGAAGCTTTCTTT
TRBJ2-1 | once | TRBD1 | TRBV29-1 | 16 | CSVEEGTGGFYNEQFF | TGCAGCGTTGAAGAGGGGACAGGGGGCTTCTACAATGAGCAGTTCTTC
TRBJ2-7 | . | TRBD1 | TRBV5-1 | 15 | CASSLEGDRRNEQYF | TGCGCCAGCAGCTTGGAAGGGGACAGGAGGAACGAGCAGTACTTC
TRBJ2-1 | once | TRBD2 | TRBV14 | 18 | CASSPVGLAGVFYNEQFF | TGTGCCAGCAGCCCGGTGGGTCTAGCGGGAGTTTTCTACAATGAGCAGTTCTTC
TRBJ2-5 | . | TRBD1 | TRBV5-1 | 16 | CASSLGRQGMEETQYF | TGCGCCAGCAGCTTGGGGAGACAGGGGATGGAAGAGACCCAGTACTTC
TRBJ2-5 | . | TRBD1 | TRBV5-6 | 17 | CASSLMGWTGGLETQYF | TGTGCCAGCAGCTTGATGGGGTGGACAGGGGGCTTGGAGACCCAGTACTTC
TRBJ2-3 | . | . | TRBV4-1 | 16 | CASSQINMGWADTQYF | TGCGCCAGCAGCCAGATTAATATGGGCTGGGCAGATACGCAGTATTTT
TRBJ1-2 | few | TRBD1 | TRBV4-3 | 13 | CASSQEDRGGYTF | TGCGCCAGCAGCCAAGAGGACAGGGGTGGCTACACCTTC
TRBJ2-7 | . | . | TRBV7-6 | 14 | CASSPGGSSYEQYF | TGTGCCAGCAGCCCTGGGGGGAGCTCCTACGAGCAGTACTTC
TRBJ1-1 | few | . | TRBV5-1 | 16 | CASSLDGNREYTEAFF | TGCGCCAGCAGCTTGGACGGTAACAGGGAGTACACTGAAGCTTTCTTT
TRBJ2-7 | . | TRBD2 | TRBV2 | 16 | CASSKKVAGGRHEQYF | TGTGCCAGCAGTAAGAAGGTAGCGGGAGGACGCCACGAGCAGTACTTC
TRBJ2-7 | . | . | TRBV7-2 | 12 | CASSSGFYEQYF | TGTGCCAGCAGCTCGGGGTTCTACGAGCAGTACTTC
TRBJ2-5 | . | TRBD2 | TRBV7-2 | 15 | CASSPLAGVQETQYF | TGTGCCAGCAGCCCGTTAGCGGGGGTTCAAGAGACCCAGTACTTC
TRBJ2-5 | . | . | TRBV7-9 | 13 | CASSPAVQETQYF | TGTGCCAGCAGCCCAGCGGTTCAAGAGACCCAGTACTTC
TRBJ2-1 | . | TRBD2 | TRBV4-3 | 17 | CASSRLILAGGYNEQFF | TGCGCCAGCAGCCGACTCATACTAGCGGGAGGGTACAATGAGCAGTTCTTC
TRBJ1-1 | . | . | TRBV7-9 | 14 | CASSETGGNTEAFF | TGTGCCAGCAGCGAGACAGGTGGGAACACTGAAGCTTTCTTT
TRBJ2-2 | . | TRBD2 | TRBV4-1 | 17 | CASSQDTSGANTGELFF | TGCGCCAGCAGCCAAGATACCAGCGGGGCGAACACCGGGGAGCTGTTTTTT
TRBJ2-7 | . | TRBD1 | TRBV6-5 | 16 | CASSYAGQGASYEQYF | TGTGCCAGCAGTTACGCGGGACAGGGGGCCTCCTACGAGCAGTACTTC
TRBJ2-2 | . | TRBD2 | TRBV7-3 | 15 | CASSRGLAGTGELFF | TGTGCCAGCAGCCGGGGACTAGCGGGAACCGGGGAGCTGTTTTTT
TRBJ2-3 | . | TRBD2 | TRBV9 | 14 | CATVGTRSTDTQYF | TGTGCCACCGTCGGGACTAGAAGCACAGATACGCAGTATTTT
TRBJ1-1 | . | . | TRBV14 | 11 | CASSLGTEAFF | TGTGCCAGCAGCCTCGGCACTGAAGCTTTCTTT
TRBJ1-5 | . | . | TRBV19 | 15 | CASSIAGPQLKAQHF | TGTGCCAGTAGTATCGCAGGGCCCCAATTAAAGGCCCAGCATTTT
TRBJ2-1 | . | TRBD2 | TRBV7-3 | 16 | CASSLVGTSGSNEQFF | TGTGCCAGCAGCTTAGTTGGTACTAGCGGGAGCAATGAGCAGTTCTTC
TRBJ1-2 | . | . | TRBV9 | 15 | CASSVRGGDNYGYTF | TGTGCCAGCAGCGTGCGTGGAGGGGACAACTATGGCTACACCTTC
TRBJ1-4 | . | . | TRBV19 | 10 | CASGREKLFF | TGTGCCAGTGGGCGCGAAAAACTGTTTTTT
TRBJ2-5 | . | TRBD2 | TRBV19 | 13 | CASRAGNQETQYF | TGTGCCAGTAGAGCGGGGAACCAAGAGACCCAGTACTTC
TRBJ2-7 | medium-sized | . | TRBV18 | 14 | CASLEGLGSYEQYF | TGTGCCAGCTTGGAGGGGCTGGGATCCTACGAGCAGTACTTC
TRBJ2-5 | . | . | TRBV5-4 | 15 | CASSGGVGSRETQYF | TGTGCCAGCAGCGGAGGCGTGGGGTCCCGTGAGACCCAGTACTTC